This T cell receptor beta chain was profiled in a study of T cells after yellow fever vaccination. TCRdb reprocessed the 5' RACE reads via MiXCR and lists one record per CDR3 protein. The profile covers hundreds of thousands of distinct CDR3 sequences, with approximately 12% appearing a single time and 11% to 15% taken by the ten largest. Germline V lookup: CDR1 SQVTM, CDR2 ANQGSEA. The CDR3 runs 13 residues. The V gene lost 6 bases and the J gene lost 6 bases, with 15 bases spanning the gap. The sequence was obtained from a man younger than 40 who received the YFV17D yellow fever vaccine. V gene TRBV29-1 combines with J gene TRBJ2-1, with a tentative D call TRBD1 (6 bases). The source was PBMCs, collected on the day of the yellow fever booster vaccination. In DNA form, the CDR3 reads TGCAGCGTAGGGACAACAAGTGCCAATGAGCAGTTCTTC. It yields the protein CSVGTTSANEQFF.